This T cell receptor beta chain comes out of a study of T cells expressing NK-cell markers. Study information: It was sorted CD3+CD56-NKG2C+, CD3+CD56+NKG2C- and CD3+CD56+NKG2C+ T cells that provided the TCR beta repertoires.

TCRdb re-called the 5' RACE reads; one entry per CDR3 protein, DNA not given. The sample data list 140,000 to 150,000 distinct CDR3 sequences. The CDR3 is 12 residues long. Germline loops: CDR1 SEHNR, CDR2 FQNEAQ (reference sequence). This sequence joins TRBV7-9 and TRBJ1-1. The sample was blood T cells: a sorted CD56 or NKG2C T cell subset, CD4+ or CD8+ T cells, or bulk PBMC T cells (not recorded which). The receptor's source is a man younger than 30 in good health. This chain's CDR3 is CASSSFEGEAFF.